A single T cell receptor beta chain is shown here with its context. Antigen specificity is unknown. The data were taken from a study of shared clonotypes between healthy human individuals. The donors, all of them Caucasian adults, lived in Nashville, Tennessee. Data came from immunoSEQ multiplex PCR; TCRdb stores just in-frame clones and leaves some out. Among a few million clones, more than 90% were seen once, and the ten largest hold approximately 0.13%. The CDR3 runs 14 residues. The V end lost 0 bases, the J end lost 8 bases, and 8 bases lay between the germline ends. The germline CDR1 and CDR2 sequences are MNHEY and SVGAGI. General study findings and limits: Investigators collected only blood, and repertoires in tissues likely differ. Compared with clonotypes that all four donors shared, non-shared clonotypes had lower generation probabilities.

The sample was naive CD4+ T cells sorted from blood. Specified subset: CD45RA+ positively selected. The rearrangement joins TRBV6-5 to TRBJ1-6; tentatively, D is TRBD1 (5 bases). The receptor was derived from a man between 18 and 35 years old in good health. The CDR3 DNA reads as TGTGCCAGCAGTTACTCGGCAGGGTATTCACCCCTCCACTTT. Its protein is CASSYSAGYSPLHF.